Following are 8 T cell receptor beta chains from one sample sequenced in a study of human T cells and chemical hapten exposure. In TCRdb, the RACE reads were re-called with MiXCR into one record per CDR3 protein. The sample comprises approximately 350,000 distinct CDR3 sequences, roughly 6.9% of which are singletons, and around 8.2% rests with the top ten. Specified time point: patch test 1, 2 weeks after DPC sensitization. This sample's treatment: therapeutic diphenylcyclopropenone sensitization with weekly scalp DPC. Sequenced material: whole blood, taken in connection with sensitization to the hapten diphenylcyclopropenone (DPC). The source is a woman between 18 and 30 years old with alopecia areata. Some clones in this sample may be carry-over from other donors' samples.

At least ten counts were recorded for this clonotype. The chain combines TRBV6-2 or TRBV6-3 with TRBJ2-5; the D is unclear. Trimming shortened V by 4 bases and J by 4 bases, and 16 bases separated the two germline ends. This CDR3 contains 15 residues. The germline V gene encodes CDR1 MNHEY and CDR2 SVGEGT. DNA for the CDR3: TGTGCCAGCAGTTCCCTGCCAGGAAGTCGAGAGACCCAGTACTTC. This codes for CASSSLPGSRETQYF.

This clonotype has at least ten counts. V usage is TRBV4-3 and J usage is TRBJ1-1; D is ambiguous. Germline CDR1 and CDR2: LGHNA and YSLEER. V gave up 4 bases and J gave up 11 bases, with 17 bases separating them. The CDR3 totals 13 residues. CDR3 protein: CASSPNWRSDAFF. Written as DNA, the CDR3 is TGCGCCAGCAGCCCGAATTGGAGGTCGGACGCTTTCTTT.

This clonotype came up many times. The rearrangement links TRBV7-2 to TRBJ2-4; D gene ambiguous. Germline V lookup: CDR1 SGHTA, CDR2 FQGNSA. V was trimmed by 6 bases and J by 5 bases, leaving 8 bases between them. The length of the CDR3 is 12 residues. The CDR3 DNA reads as TGTGCCAGCAGTCATTTCCAAAACATTCAGTACTTC. It translates to CASSHFQNIQYF.

The rearrangement uses TRBV12-3 or TRBV12-4 and TRBJ1-5; D possibly corresponds to TRBD1 (5 bases). The CDR3 spans 14 residues. V was cut by 1 base and J by 7 bases, with 11 bases left in between. The CDR3 loop reads CASSLGRVGQPQHF. In DNA, the CDR3 is TGTGCCAGCAGTTTAGGCAGGGTTGGGCAGCCCCAGCATTTT.

This clonotype was seen only a few times. This chain uses TRBV6-2 or TRBV6-3 with TRBJ1-1; D not resolved. This CDR3 is 14 amino acids long. The V gene's germline CDR1 is MNHEY and CDR2 SVGEGT. Deletions cut 0 bases from V and 4 bases from J, with 9 bases between. CDR3 DNA: TGTGCCAGCAGTTACTCCCGGGAACCCACTGAAGCTTTCTTT. It codes for CASSYSREPTEAFF.

This clonotype was observed a few times. The chain couples TRBV4-2 to TRBJ2-7, with D perhaps matching TRBD2 (7 bases). CDR1 and CDR2 from the germline V gene are LGHNA and YNFKEQ. Trimming took off 0 bases at V and 2 bases at J, with 17 bases between the two ends. The CDR3 has 17 residues. For the CDR3, the DNA is TGTGCCAGCAGCCAAGAAGGGCTTTCGGGGGGCCCCTACGAGCAGTACTTC. Translated: CASSQEGLSGGPYEQYF.

The rearrangement joins TRBV7-2 to TRBJ2-1; the D gene is possibly TRBD2 (7 bases). CDR1 SGHTA and CDR2 FQGNSA come from the germline V gene. The CDR3 covers 14 residues. Trimming pared 1 base from V and 10 bases from J, leaving 14 bases between. This CDR3 is CASSLVVGGREQFF. The CDR3, as DNA: TGTGCCAGCAGCTTAGTGGTCGGGGGGCGGGAGCAGTTCTTC.

This clonotype was recorded at least ten times. The chain links TRBV7-9 to TRBJ2-4; D possibly matches TRBD1 or TRBD2 (6 bases each). The CDR3 is 14 amino acids. Trimming took off 6 bases at V and 3 bases at J, with 12 bases between the two ends. The V gene's germline CDR1 is SEHNR and CDR2 FQNEAQ (reference sequence). The CDR3 sequence is CASSIGGDKNIQYF. DNA for the CDR3: TGTGCCAGCAGTATCGGGGGCGACAAAAACATTCAGTACTTC.